This TCR beta chain was found in a study of blood T cell repertoires in COVID-19. The wider study: There were acute and convalescent COVID-19 samples, and they came from the United States, Italy and Spain. In each case, the material was cDNA or gDNA derived from T cells, B-cell-depleted T cells, or PBMCs.

In the original workflow: Amplification of reference gene primers provided the estimated nucleated cell counts. Libraries were prepared by immunoSEQ multiplex PCR; TCRdb keeps only in-frame clonotypes and omits some of them. V and J calls and clone size follow that table, whereas D and trimming were derived from the DNA. The sample yields approximately 180,000 clones, 80% to 90% seen once. This TCR derives from a human donor with active or convalescent COVID-19. The donor label of this sample is uncertain. The sequencing input was peripheral blood.

The chain's CDR3 is CASSPDASGGVEQFF. In DNA form, the CDR3 reads TGTGCCAGCTCACCGGACGCAAGCGGGGGTGTTGAGCAGTTCTTC. This chain uses TRBV18 with TRBJ2-1, with TRBD2 matching 8 bases. The V gene end was trimmed by 3 bases and the J gene end by 9 bases; junction bases not matched to a gene: 10. The CDR3 covers 15 residues. CDR1 KGHSH and CDR2 LQKENI come from the germline V gene.